The 29 T cell receptor beta chains presented below share a single source sample, sequenced in a study of blood T cell repertoires in COVID-19. Assay: immunoSEQ multiplex PCR; the TCRdb copy retains only in-frame clones and omits some. This sample has around 300,000 clones, with approximately 88% found just once. The sample consisted of PBMCs or T cells enriched from blood (not recorded which). All receptors come from a man aged 30 to 45 who had recovered from COVID-19.

The chain joins TRBV3-1 (or the pseudogene TRBV3-2) to TRBJ2-5; D call uncertain. V lost 0 bases to trimming and J lost 4 bases, with 3 bases between them. Germline assignment: CDR1 LGHDT and CDR2 YNNKEL (reference sequence). The CDR3 is made up of 12 amino acids. The chain's CDR3 is CASSQDIETQYF. Written as DNA, the CDR3 is TGTGCCAGCAGCCAAGATATAGAGACCCAGTACTTC.

This chain joins TRBV19 and TRBJ2-1, with D perhaps TRBD2 (6 bases). CDR1 LNHDA and CDR2 SQIVND come from the germline V gene (reference sequence). With 4 bases removed from V and 1 base from J, the gap between germline ends came to 11 bases. The CDR3 spans 15 residues. The CDR3 loop reads CASSTPGTSYNEQFF. DNA for the CDR3: TGTGCCAGTAGTACACCAGGGACTTCCTACAATGAGCAGTTCTTC.

The count of this clone is one. The rearrangement joins TRBV4-1 to TRBJ2-5; 9 nucleotides align to TRBD2. The CDR3 is made up of 18 amino acids. CDR1 MGHRA and CDR2 YSYEKL come from the germline V gene. Trimming took 0 bases from V and 6 from J; bases not matched to a gene: 14. CDR3: CASSQDSFGRGGRKTQYF. The DNA for the CDR3 is TGCGCCAGCAGCCAAGACTCCTTCGGGCGGGGGGGCCGAAAGACCCAGTACTTC.

The chain links TRBV27 to TRBJ2-7; 7 nucleotides agree with TRBD1. This CDR3 has 17 residues. The ends lost 2 bases at V and 7 bases at J; junction bases unmatched: 17. CDR1 is MNHEY, CDR2 SMNVEV, per germline (reference sequence). This chain's CDR3 is CASSLMARTGWLGEQYF. The CDR3 region has the DNA TGTGCCAGCAGTTTAATGGCCCGGACAGGCTGGTTGGGGGAGCAGTACTTC.

This sequence joins TRBV5-1 and TRBJ2-1, with TRBD2 matching over 10 bases. The trim removed 0 bases at V and 9 bases at J, leaving 9 bases unmatched. The CDR3 has 16 residues. Germline V gene data show CDR1 as SGHRS and CDR2 as YFSETQ. The CDR3 is CASSLGVSSGGGEQFF. CDR3 DNA sequence: TGCGCCAGCAGCTTGGGAGTGTCTAGCGGGGGAGGTGAGCAGTTCTTC. Supplemented by reference TRBV5-1 and TRBJ2-1, the full variable domain reads KAGVTQTPRYLIKTRGQQVTLSCSPISGHRSVSWYQQTPGQGLQFLFEYFSETQRNKGNFPGRFSGRQFSNSRSEMNVSTLELGDSALYLCASSLGVSSGGGEQFFGPGTRLTVL.

The J gene is TRBJ1-4, the V gene TRBV2; D is unresolved. The CDR3 consists of 13 residues. Per the germline V gene, CDR1 is SNHLY and CDR2 is FYNNEI. V lost 8 bases and J 3 bases, leaving 10 bases between the germline ends. For the CDR3, the DNA is TGTGCCAGCTCCGACAACTCTAATGAAAAACTGTTTTTT. Residues: CASSDNSNEKLFF.

The chain is built from TRBV7-9 and TRBJ2-6; D may be TRBD2 (5 bases). Germline V CDR1 and CDR2: SEHNR, FQNEAQ (reference sequence). Trimming cost V 3 bases and J 0 bases, with 9 bases left between them. The CDR3 is made up of 16 amino acids. The CDR3 DNA is TGTGCCAGCAGCTTCGGAGAGGGCTCTGGGGCCAACGTCCTGACTTTC. Translation gives CASSFGEGSGANVLTF.

The chain uses TRBV11-2 and TRBJ2-5, with 10 bases that match TRBD1. This CDR3 spans 14 amino acids. CDR1 SGHAT and CDR2 FQNNGV come from the germline V gene. J lost 5 bases, V lost 2 bases, and 2 bases had no gene match. CDR3 nucleotide sequence: TGTGCCAGCAGCTTATGGGACAGGGGTGAGACCCAGTACTTC. It specifies CASSLWDRGETQYF.

The chain employs TRBV5-4 and TRBJ2-7, with TRBD2 matching 9 bases. The J segment lost 4 bases and the V segment lost 0 bases, leaving 5 bases of the junction unmatched. The CDR3 totals 15 residues. CDR1 is SGHNT, CDR2 YYREEE, per germline (reference sequence). Here the CDR3 DNA reads TGTGCCAGCAGCTTGGGAGCGGGGGGTGTGTACGAGCAGTACTTC. Translating it yields CASSLGAGGVYEQYF.

The chain couples TRBV7-9 to TRBJ2-3, with 7 bases aligning to TRBD2. This CDR3 region has 15 residues. Germline-derived CDR1 and CDR2 are SEHNR and FQNEAQ (reference sequence). The V gene end was trimmed by 0 bases and the J gene end by 0 bases; junction bases not matched to a gene: 0. The chain's CDR3 is CASSLARGSTDTQYF. Written as DNA, the CDR3 is TGTGCCAGCAGCTTAGCGCGGGGGAGCACAGATACGCAGTATTTT. The variable domain in full, completed from reference TRBV7-9 and TRBJ2-3, reads DTGVSQNPRHKITKRGQNVTFRCDPISEHNRLYWYRQTLGQGPEFLTYFQNEAQLEKSRLLSDRFSAERPKGSFSTLEIQRTEQGDSAMYLCASSLARGSTDTQYFGPGTRLTVL.

This clone was found once. The J gene is TRBJ2-5, the V gene TRBV15, with D uncertain. CDR3 length: 13 residues. Germline CDR1 is LNHNV and CDR2 is YYDKDF (reference sequence). V lost 4 bases and J lost 7, with 13 bases in between. In DNA form, the CDR3 reads TGTGCCACCAGCAAGCGCGGTCCTAGGACCCAGTACTTC. Residues: CATSKRGPRTQYF. Using reference TRBV15 and TRBJ2-5 for the parts outside the CDR3, the full variable domain is DAMVIQNPRYQVTQFGKPVTLSCSQTLNHNVMYWYQQKSSQAPKLLFHYYDKDFNNEADTPDNFQSRRPNTSFCFLDIRSPGLGDTAMYLCATSKRGPRTQYFGPGTRLLVL.

This rearrangement joins TRBV11-2 to TRBJ2-2; D is possibly TRBD1 (5 bases). The germline V gene encodes CDR1 SGHAT and CDR2 FQNNGV. Trimming took off 5 bases at V and 0 bases at J, with 13 bases between the two ends. This CDR3 contains 16 residues. Here the CDR3 reads CASSPQDKTNTGELFF. The CDR3 nucleotides are TGTGCCAGCAGCCCCCAGGACAAAACGAACACCGGGGAGCTGTTTTTT.

This clone has just one count. The same CDR3 arises from other DNA sequences in this sample as well. This chain connects TRBV28 to TRBJ1-3; possible D gene TRBD1, 6 bases. Germline V gives CDR1 MDHEN, CDR2 SYDVKM. This CDR3 has 14 amino acids. V was shortened by 3 bases and J by 0 bases, with 6 bases between the two germline ends. CDR3 bases: TGTGCCAGCAGTTTGGACAGCTCTGGAAACACCATATATTTT. It specifies CASSLDSSGNTIYF.

A remark on this clone: Other DNA sequences of this sample code for an identical CDR3. The chain has TRBV18 and TRBJ1-2, with 11 positions matching TRBD1. V shed 3 bases, J shed 1 base, and the junction held 1 base outside the gene matches. The length of the CDR3 is 15 residues. Germline CDR1 KGHSH, CDR2 LQKENI. CDR3 sequence (DNA): TGTGCCAGCTCACCCGGGACAGGGGGTAACTATGGCTACACCTTC. This codes for CASSPGTGGNYGYTF.

The V and J genes are TRBV28 and TRBJ2-7; maybe TRBD1 (5 bases). CDR1 and CDR2 (germline): MDHEN, SYDVKM. The CDR3 spans 15 residues. V was shortened by 3 bases and J by 3 bases, with 15 bases between the two germline ends. CDR3 bases: TGTGCCAGCAGTTTTGTGGCGACCAGGGTCTACGAGCAGTACTTC. Amino acids: CASSFVATRVYEQYF. The variable domain in full, with the rest retrieved from reference TRBV28 and TRBJ2-7, is DVKVTQSSRYLVKRTGEKVFLECVQDMDHENMFWYRQDPGLGLRLIYFSYDVKMKEKGDIPEGYSVSREKKERFSLILESASTNQTSMYLCASSFVATRVYEQYFGPGTRLTVT.

V gene TRBV27 combines with J gene TRBJ2-3, with D maybe TRBD2 (6 bases). CDR3 length: 16 residues. Trimming shortened V by 4 bases and J by 7 bases, and 21 bases separated the two germline ends. The V gene's germline CDR1 is MNHEY and CDR2 SMNVEV (reference sequence). The CDR3 reads CASSSRDSTKAYTQYF. The CDR3 DNA is TGTGCCAGCAGTTCCCGGGACTCGACTAAGGCATATACGCAGTATTTT.

This chain links TRBV25-1 with TRBJ1-4; TRBD1 might be the D (5 bases). CDR1 MGHDK and CDR2 SYGVNS come from the germline V gene. The V gene lost 3 bases and the J gene lost 7 bases, with 12 bases spanning the gap. This CDR3 has 14 residues. The CDR3 coding sequence is TGTGCCAGCAGTGAGCAGGGTGGAAGTGAAAAACTGTTTTTT. Protein: CASSEQGGSEKLFF.

The rearrangement joins TRBV11-2 to TRBJ2-3; TRBD1 matches 9 bases. Germline V lookup: CDR1 SGHAT, CDR2 FQNNGV. The CDR3 has 16 amino acids. With V trimmed by 5 bases and J by 4 bases, 10 bases remained unmatched. CDR3 sequence (DNA): TGTGCCAGCAGCCCGCCGGACAGGGGATGGTCAGATACGCAGTATTTT. Protein product: CASSPPDRGWSDTQYF.

The V and J genes are TRBV6-5 and TRBJ1-2; D is possibly TRBD1 (5 bases). Germline assignment: CDR1 MNHEY and CDR2 SVGAGI. Trimming shortened V by 2 bases and J by 5 bases, and 9 bases separated the two germline ends. The CDR3 consists of 13 residues. CDR3 protein: CASSYGRDYGYTF. In DNA, the CDR3 is TGTGCCAGCAGTTACGGCAGGGATTATGGCTACACCTTC.

The V and J genes are TRBV10-3 and TRBJ1-1; D ambiguous. The CDR3 has 18 residues. Trimming left V 3 bases short and J 1 base short, with 21 bases between. The germline gives CDR1 ENHRY, CDR2 SYGVKD. The CDR3 nucleotides are TGTGCCATCAGTGAACTCCCACGACGGGGAGATTGGAACACTGAAGCTTTCTTT. As protein: CAISELPRRGDWNTEAFF.

The gene calls are TRBV9 and TRBJ2-1, with 9 bases that match TRBD2. The CDR3 sequence is 17 residues long. V was pared by 2 bases and J by 5 bases, with 11 bases of the junction left unmatched. Germline CDR1 and CDR2: SGDLS and YYNGEE. CDR3 coding DNA: TGTGCCAGCAGCGTCCCTAGGGCTAGCGGGGATCACAATGAGCAGTTCTTC. Translation: CASSVPRASGDHNEQFF.

The chain is built from TRBV6-5 and TRBJ1-2, with TRBD1 matching 7 bases. Germline V gene data show CDR1 as MNHEY and CDR2 as SVGAGI. The J segment lost 4 bases and the V segment lost 6 bases, leaving 5 bases of the junction unmatched. The CDR3 runs to 13 residues. The CDR3 sequence: CASSRDSSYGYTF. The CDR3 DNA is TGTGCCAGCAGCAGGGACAGTTCCTATGGCTACACCTTC.

The V call is TRBV30, the J call TRBJ1-6; D uncertain. Trimming cost V 4 bases and J 0 bases, with 25 bases left between them. The CDR3 loop spans 20 amino acids. Germline CDR1 and CDR2: GTSNPN and SVGIG (reference sequence). CDR3 in amino acids: CAWKIIRTYPSSSYNSPLHF. The CDR3 nucleotides are TGTGCCTGGAAGATAATCCGGACTTATCCCTCGAGCTCCTATAATTCACCCCTCCACTTT. The complete variable domain, with remaining parts taken from reference TRBV30 and TRBJ1-6, reads SQTIHQWPATLVQPVGSPLSLECTVEGTSNPNLYWYRQAAGRGLQLLFYSVGIGQISSEVPQNLSASRPQDRQFILSSKKLLLSDSGFYLCAWKIIRTYPSSSYNSPLHFGNGTRLTVT.

This chain uses TRBV7-9 with TRBJ2-5; no clear D gene. This CDR3 is 15 amino acids long. Trimming shortened V by 1 base and J by 5 bases, and 14 bases separated the two germline ends. CDR1 and CDR2 (germline): SEHNR, FQNEAQ (reference sequence). The DNA for the CDR3 is TGTGCCAGCAGCTTAGAGTTAGTCATCAGGGAGACCCAGTACTTC. Translation: CASSLELVIRETQYF.

The CDR3 DNA reads TGTGCCTGGAGTCCCGGACTAGCGGCCAAAGAGACCCAGTACTTC. It yields the protein CAWSPGLAAKETQYF. The rearrangement uses TRBV30 and TRBJ2-5, with 10 bases aligning to TRBD2. With 2 bases clipped from V and 3 bases from J, the junction kept 6 bases outside the gene matches. CDR1 is GTSNPN and CDR2 is SVGIG in the germline V gene (reference sequence). CDR3 length equals 15 residues.

This rearrangement joins TRBV5-1 to TRBJ2-3; 10 bases are shared with TRBD2. Per germline, CDR1 SGHRS and CDR2 YFSETQ. J was trimmed by 0 bases and V by 3 bases; bases with no gene match: 16. The CDR3 spans 20 residues. CDR3 coding DNA: TGCGCCAGCAGCTCCCCTCGGGGTAGCGGGGGGCCTACTAGCACAGATACGCAGTATTTT. Protein: CASSSPRGSGGPTSTDTQYF.

The J gene is TRBJ1-2, the V gene TRBV7-9; 10 bases line up with TRBD1. With 1 base clipped from V and 4 bases from J, the junction kept 3 bases outside the gene matches. The V gene's germline CDR1 is SEHNR and CDR2 FQNEAQ (reference sequence). CDR3 size: 15 residues. Here the CDR3 DNA reads TGTGCCAGCAGCTTAGGTGGGACAGGGGTCTATGGCTACACCTTC. Translated, it gives CASSLGGTGVYGYTF.

The chain employs TRBV11-2 and TRBJ1-1; D is uncertain. Germline loops: CDR1 SGHAT, CDR2 FQNNGV. This CDR3 has 13 residues. V lost 1 base to trimming and J lost 1 base, with 4 bases between them. In DNA, the CDR3 is TGTGCCAGCAGCTTAGCAGGGAACACTGAAGCTTTCTTT. This gives the protein CASSLAGNTEAFF.

The rearrangement joins TRBV10-3 to TRBJ2-1, with 7 nucleotides matching TRBD2. Germline CDR1 and CDR2: ENHRY and SYGVKD. V dropped 3 bases and J dropped 5; count of bases not matched to a gene: 10. The CDR3 is 16 amino acids. Here the CDR3 DNA reads TGTGCCATCAGTGATAAGGTGCGGGGGTCCGACAATGAGCAGTTCTTC. Translated, it gives CAISDKVRGSDNEQFF.